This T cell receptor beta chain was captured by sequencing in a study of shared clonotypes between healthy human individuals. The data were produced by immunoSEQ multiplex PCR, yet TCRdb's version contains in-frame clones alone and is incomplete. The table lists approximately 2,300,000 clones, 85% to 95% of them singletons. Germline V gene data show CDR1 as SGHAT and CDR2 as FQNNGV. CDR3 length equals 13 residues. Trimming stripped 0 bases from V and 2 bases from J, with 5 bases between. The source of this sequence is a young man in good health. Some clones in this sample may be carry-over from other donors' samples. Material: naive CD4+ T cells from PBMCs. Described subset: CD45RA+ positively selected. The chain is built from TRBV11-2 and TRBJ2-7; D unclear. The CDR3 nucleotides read TGTGCCAGCAGCTTAGATTGGGCCTACGAGCAGTACTTC. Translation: CASSLDWAYEQYF.